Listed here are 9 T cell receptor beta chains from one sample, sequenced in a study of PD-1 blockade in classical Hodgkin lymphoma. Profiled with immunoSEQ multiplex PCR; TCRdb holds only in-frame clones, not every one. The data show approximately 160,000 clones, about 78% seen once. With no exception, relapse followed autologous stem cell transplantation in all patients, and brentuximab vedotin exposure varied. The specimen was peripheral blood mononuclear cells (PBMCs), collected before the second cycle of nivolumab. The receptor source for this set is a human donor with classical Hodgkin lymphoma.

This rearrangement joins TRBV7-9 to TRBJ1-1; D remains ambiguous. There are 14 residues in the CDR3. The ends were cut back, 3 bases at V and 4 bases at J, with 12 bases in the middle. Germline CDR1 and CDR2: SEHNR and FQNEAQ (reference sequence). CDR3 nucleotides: TGTGCCAGCAGCTTCCCTCCCGGAAGCACTGAAGCTTTCTTT. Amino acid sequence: CASSFPPGSTEAFF.

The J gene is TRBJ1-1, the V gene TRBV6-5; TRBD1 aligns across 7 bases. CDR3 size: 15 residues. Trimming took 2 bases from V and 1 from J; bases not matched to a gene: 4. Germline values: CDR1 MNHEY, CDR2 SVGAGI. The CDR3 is CASSYVGTENTEAFF. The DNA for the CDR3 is TGTGCCAGCAGTTACGTCGGGACAGAGAACACTGAAGCTTTCTTT.

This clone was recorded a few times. The CDR3 region is CAISEGQGLSYEQYF. The CDR3 DNA reads as TGTGCCATCAGTGAAGGACAGGGTTTATCCTACGAGCAGTACTTC. J is TRBJ2-7 and V is TRBV10-3, with 8 bases identical to TRBD1. With V trimmed by 3 bases and J by 1 base, 5 bases remained unmatched. Germline V CDR1 and CDR2: ENHRY, SYGVKD. This CDR3 comprises 15 residues.

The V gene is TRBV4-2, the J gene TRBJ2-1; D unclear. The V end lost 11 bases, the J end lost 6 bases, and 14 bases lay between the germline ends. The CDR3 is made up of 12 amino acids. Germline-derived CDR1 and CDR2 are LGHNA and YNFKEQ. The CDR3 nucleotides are TGTGCCTCCAGACCTTCGGGCAATGAGCAGTTCTTC. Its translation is CASRPSGNEQFF.

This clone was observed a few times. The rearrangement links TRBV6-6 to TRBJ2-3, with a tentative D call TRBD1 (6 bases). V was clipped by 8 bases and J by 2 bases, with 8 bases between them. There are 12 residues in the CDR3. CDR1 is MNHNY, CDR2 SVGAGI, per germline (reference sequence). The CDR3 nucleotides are TGTGCCAGCCGGGACAACACAGATACGCAGTATTTT. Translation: CASRDNTDTQYF.

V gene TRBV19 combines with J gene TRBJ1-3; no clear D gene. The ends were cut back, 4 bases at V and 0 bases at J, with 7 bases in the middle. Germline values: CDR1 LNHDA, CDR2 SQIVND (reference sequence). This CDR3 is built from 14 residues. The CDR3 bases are TGTGCCAGTAGTACCTTAGGCTCTGGAAACACCATATATTTT. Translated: CASSTLGSGNTIYF.

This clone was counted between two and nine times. In nucleotides, the CDR3 is TGTGCCTCAACAGTGGGGCAGGGGCCTCCCTCGGCCTACGAGCAGTACTTC. Its translation: CASTVGQGPPSAYEQYF. The V gene is TRBV2, the J gene TRBJ2-7, with a weak D call TRBD1 (6 bases). The length of the CDR3 is 17 residues. The germline V gene encodes CDR1 SNHLY and CDR2 FYNNEI. Trimming removed 11 bases at V and 2 bases at J, with 28 bases between.

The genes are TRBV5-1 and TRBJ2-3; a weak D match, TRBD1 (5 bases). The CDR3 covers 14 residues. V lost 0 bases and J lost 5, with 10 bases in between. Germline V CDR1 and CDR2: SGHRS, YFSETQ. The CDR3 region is CASSLASTEDTQYF. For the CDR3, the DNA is TGCGCCAGCAGCTTGGCCTCGACAGAAGATACGCAGTATTTT.

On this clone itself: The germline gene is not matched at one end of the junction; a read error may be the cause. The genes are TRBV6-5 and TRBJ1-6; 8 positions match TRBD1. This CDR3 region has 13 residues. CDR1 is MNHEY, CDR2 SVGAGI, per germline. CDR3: CASSLSGQGRFYF. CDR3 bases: TGTGCCAGCAGCCTCTCCGGACAGGGCCGTTTCTACTTT.